This T cell receptor beta chain emerged from a study of blood T cells in healthy people across ages. V lost 2 bases and J 5 bases, leaving 18 bases between the germline ends. Germline V gene lookup returns CDR1 DFQATT and CDR2 SNEGSKA (reference sequence). The CDR3 covers 15 residues. Primers used in a second PCR of about 7 to 11 cycles were a sample-barcoded 5' primer and a J-beta primer mix. Each CDR3 protein is one row after TCRdb ran MiXCR on the 5' RACE reads. The table includes 1.5 million to 2 million distinct CDR3 sequences, 28% detected once. Findings of the study overall: There was a strong correlation between TCR beta diversity and naive T cell percentage.

Comments on this clonotype: Its antigen is not identified.

The origin of this receptor is a woman younger than 45 in good health. Input material: blood. The genes are TRBV20-1 and TRBJ1-2; tentatively, D is TRBD1 (5 bases). The CDR3 DNA sequence: TGCAGTGCTAGACCACAGGCACGTCTTTTATATGGCTACACCTTC. This sequence encodes CSARPQARLLYGYTF.